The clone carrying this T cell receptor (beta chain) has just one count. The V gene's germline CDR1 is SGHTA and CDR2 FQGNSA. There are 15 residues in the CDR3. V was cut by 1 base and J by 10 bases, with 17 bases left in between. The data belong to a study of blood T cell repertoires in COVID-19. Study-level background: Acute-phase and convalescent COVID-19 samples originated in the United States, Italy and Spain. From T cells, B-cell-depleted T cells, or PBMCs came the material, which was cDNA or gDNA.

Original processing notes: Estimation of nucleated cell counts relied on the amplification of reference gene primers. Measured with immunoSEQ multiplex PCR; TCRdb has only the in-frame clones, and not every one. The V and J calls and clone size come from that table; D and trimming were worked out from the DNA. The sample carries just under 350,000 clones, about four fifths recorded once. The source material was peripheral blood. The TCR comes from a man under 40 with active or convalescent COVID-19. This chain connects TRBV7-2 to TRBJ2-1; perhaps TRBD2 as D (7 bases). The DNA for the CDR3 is TGTGCCAGCAGCTTAGTCTCTCAGAAGGGGGGGGAGCAGTTCTTC. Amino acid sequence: CASSLVSQKGGEQFF.